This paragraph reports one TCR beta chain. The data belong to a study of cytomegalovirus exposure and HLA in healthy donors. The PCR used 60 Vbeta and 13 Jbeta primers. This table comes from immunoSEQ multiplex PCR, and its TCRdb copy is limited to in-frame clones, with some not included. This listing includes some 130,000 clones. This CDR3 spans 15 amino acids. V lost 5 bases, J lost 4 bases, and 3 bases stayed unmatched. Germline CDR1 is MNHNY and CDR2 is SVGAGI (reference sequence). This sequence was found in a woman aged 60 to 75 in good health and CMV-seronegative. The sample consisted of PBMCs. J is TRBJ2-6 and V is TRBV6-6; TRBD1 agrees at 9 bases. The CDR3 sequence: CASSNRGRGANVLTF. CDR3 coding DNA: TGTGCCAGCAGTAACAGGGGGCGAGGGGCCAACGTCCTGACTTTC.